This T cell receptor beta chain derives from a study of identical twins. TCRdb re-called the 5' RACE reads with MiXCR, one entry per CDR3 protein. The table shows fewer than 450,000 distinct CDR3 sequences, with 8.5% to 10% occurring only once. The germline V gene encodes CDR1 SGHRS and CDR2 YFSETQ. The trim removed 4 bases at V and 0 bases at J, leaving 10 bases unmatched. The CDR3 loop spans 18 amino acids. This clonotype was observed many times. The chain joins TRBV5-1 to TRBJ2-2; 9 bases match TRBD1. What was sequenced was naive T cells sorted from blood. The source is a woman between 45 and 60 years old in good health. In DNA, the CDR3 is TGCGCCAGCAGCCTCCGGGACAGGGCGATGGCGAACACCGGGGAGCTGTTTTTT. This codes for CASSLRDRAMANTGELFF. The full variable domain, its missing parts supplied by reference TRBV5-1 and TRBJ2-2, is KAGVTQTPRYLIKTRGQQVTLSCSPISGHRSVSWYQQTPGQGLQFLFEYFSETQRNKGNFPGRFSGRQFSNSRSEMNVSTLELGDSALYLCASSLRDRAMANTGELFFGEGSRLTVL.